This T cell receptor beta chain was identified during a study of T cells in Graves' hyperthyroidism and ophthalmopathy. Amplification targeted TCR beta CDR3 regions from RNA transcripts. Primed by the HTBI set, a first-round RT-PCR was run on the TCR CDR3. MiXCR, run by TCRdb on the multiplex PCR reads, gives a single entry per CDR3 protein. The sample has 490,000 or so distinct CDR3 sequences; approximately 23% are singletons. The source of this sequence is a woman in her sixties or seventies with Graves' ophthalmopathy. Sequenced material: blood.

The CDR3, as DNA: TGCGCCAGCAGCTTTAATGGGAACACTGAAGCTTTCTTT. It yields the protein CASSFNGNTEAFF. The chain joins TRBV5-1 to TRBJ1-1; D gene uncertain. The CDR3 totals 13 residues. CDR1 is SGHRS, CDR2 YFSETQ, per germline. The V gene lost 2 bases and the J gene lost 1 base, with 6 bases spanning the gap.